This T cell receptor beta chain originates from a study of T cells in Graves' hyperthyroidism and ophthalmopathy. Trimming took 5 bases from V and 1 from J; bases not matched to a gene: 6. CDR1 GTSNPN and CDR2 SVGIG come from the germline V gene (reference sequence). The CDR3 consists of 14 residues. The investigators amplified TCR beta CDR3 regions from RNA transcripts. An initial round of RT-PCR targeting the TCR CDR3 relied on the HTBI primer set. MiXCR, applied by TCRdb to the multiplex PCR reads, yields one record per CDR3 protein. The sample lists about 640,000 distinct CDR3 sequences, around 21% occurring once. The sample holds many counts of this clonotype.

The chain couples TRBV30 to TRBJ2-7; 9 bases are shared with TRBD1. This clonotype was sampled from a man aged 30 to 39 with Graves' ophthalmopathy. Sequencing was performed on blood. DNA of the CDR3: TGTGCCTGGTCTCGCGGGACAGGGTCCTACGAGCAGTACTTC. The encoded protein is CAWSRGTGSYEQYF.